This passage covers 8 T cell receptor beta chains from one sample sequenced in a study of blood T cell repertoires in COVID-19. TCRdb keeps only in-frame clones here, not all; method: immunoSEQ multiplex PCR. Here the sample spans about 190,000 clones, around 87% being singletons. Sequenced input: peripheral blood. These TCRs come from a woman in her twenties or thirties with active or convalescent COVID-19.

V is TRBV27 and J is TRBJ2-1; tentatively, D is TRBD1 (6 bases). The V and J ends lost 8 bases and 5 bases respectively, with 10 bases between them. The germline V gene has CDR1 MNHEY and CDR2 SMNVEV (reference sequence). The CDR3 has 12 residues. The CDR3 region is CASGQRNNEQFF. CDR3 DNA: TGTGCCAGCGGACAGAGAAACAATGAGCAGTTCTTC.

The CDR3 sequence is CASSQAWVAGFREAAYF. In DNA, the CDR3 is TGCGCCAGCAGCCAAGCGTGGGTAGCGGGGTTCCGAGAGGCCGCGTATTTT. V gene TRBV4-1 combines with J gene TRBJ2-3, with 8 bases matching TRBD2. Per the germline V gene, CDR1 is MGHRA and CDR2 is YSYEKL. Unmatched junction bases numbered 20, after V lost 1 base and J lost 14 bases. This CDR3 has 17 residues.

This chain uses TRBV28 with TRBJ1-1; TRBD1 is a possible D gene (6 bases). Germline-derived CDR1 and CDR2 are MDHEN and SYDVKM. V was clipped by 5 bases and J by 4 bases, with 14 bases between them. CDR3 length: 14 residues. In nucleotides, the CDR3 is TGTGCCAGCAGTCCACATGACAGGACCACTGAAGCTTTCTTT. Translation: CASSPHDRTTEAFF.

The rearrangement joins TRBV27 to TRBJ1-5; 8 nucleotides match TRBD1. Trimming removed 5 bases from V and 2 bases from J; junction bases left unmatched: 11. This CDR3 spans 17 amino acids. Germline V gene sequence: CDR1 MNHEY, CDR2 SMNVEV (reference sequence). The CDR3 bases are TGTGCCAGCAGTGACGCCGGGACAGGCTATGGCAATCAGCCCCAGCATTTT. Its translation: CASSDAGTGYGNQPQHF.

This chain links TRBV29-1 with TRBJ1-2; D not resolved. Germline V gene data show CDR1 as SQVTM and CDR2 as ANQGSEA. The CDR3 extends over 11 amino acids. The CDR3 loop reads CKVDSGYGYTF. In DNA form, the CDR3 reads TGCAAAGTAGACTCCGGTTATGGCTACACCTTC.

J is TRBJ2-1 and V is TRBV24-1; 11 nucleotides line up with TRBD2. This CDR3 contains 16 residues. After removal of 7 bases from V and 6 bases from J, the junction contained 10 bases not matched to a gene. From germline, CDR1 is KGHDR and CDR2 SFDVKD. The CDR3 sequence is CATSSYYSGRVNEQFF. CDR3 in DNA: TGTGCCACCAGCTCCTATTATAGCGGGAGGGTCAATGAGCAGTTCTTC.

This clone was seen only once. The V call is TRBV28, the J call TRBJ2-2; TRBD1 agrees at 9 bases. Germline CDR1 MDHEN, CDR2 SYDVKM. The CDR3 totals 15 residues. V trimming: 5 bases; J trimming: 5 bases; junction bases outside the gene matches: 6. This CDR3 reads CASSTGQGQTGELFF. CDR3 sequence (DNA): TGTGCCAGCAGTACGGGACAGGGACAGACCGGGGAGCTGTTTTTT.

The V and J genes are TRBV6-5 and TRBJ1-2; perhaps TRBD1 as D (6 bases). The CDR3 is made up of 15 amino acids. Per germline, CDR1 MNHEY and CDR2 SVGAGI. V lost 6 bases to trimming and J lost 1 base, with 15 bases between them. The CDR3: CASRRQANSNYGYTF. The CDR3 DNA is TGTGCCAGCAGAAGACAGGCGAACAGTAACTATGGCTACACCTTC.